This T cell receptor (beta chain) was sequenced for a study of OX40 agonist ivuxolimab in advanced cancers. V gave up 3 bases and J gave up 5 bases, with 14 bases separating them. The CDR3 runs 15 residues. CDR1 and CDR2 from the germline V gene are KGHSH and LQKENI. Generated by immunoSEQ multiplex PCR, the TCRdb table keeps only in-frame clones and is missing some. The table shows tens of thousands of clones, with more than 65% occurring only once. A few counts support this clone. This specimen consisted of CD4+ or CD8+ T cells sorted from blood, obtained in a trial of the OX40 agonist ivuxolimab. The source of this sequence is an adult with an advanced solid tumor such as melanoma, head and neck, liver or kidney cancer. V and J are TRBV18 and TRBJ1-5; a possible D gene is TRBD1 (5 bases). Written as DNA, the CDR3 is TGTGCCAGCTCACCGGGCAGGGCTTGGGATCAGCCCCAGCATTTT. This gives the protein CASSPGRAWDQPQHF.